Presented here are 20 T cell receptor beta chains from one specimen sequenced in a study of OX40 agonist ivuxolimab in advanced cancers. Libraries were prepared by immunoSEQ multiplex PCR; TCRdb keeps only in-frame clonotypes and omits some of them. The profile covers approximately 50,000 clones, with 70% to 80% appearing a single time and roughly 3.9% taken by the ten largest. The source was CD4+ or CD8+ T cells sorted from blood, collected in a trial of the OX40 agonist ivuxolimab. These receptor sequences come from an adult with an advanced solid tumor such as melanoma, head and neck, liver or kidney cancer.

V gene TRBV30 combines with J gene TRBJ1-4; TRBD1 aligns across 7 bases. J was trimmed by 8 bases and V by 5 bases; bases with no gene match: 17. CDR3 size: 16 residues. CDR1 is GTSNPN and CDR2 is SVGIG in the germline V gene (reference sequence). CDR3 sequence: CAWGSRDRALREKLFF. Here the CDR3 DNA reads TGTGCCTGGGGGTCAAGAGACAGGGCCCTTAGGGAAAAACTGTTTTTT.

The chain couples TRBV6-5 to TRBJ2-7; 11 bases fit TRBD2. From germline, CDR1 is MNHEY and CDR2 SVGAGI. The CDR3 has 16 residues. V was pared by 4 bases and J by 3 bases, with 8 bases of the junction left unmatched. The chain's CDR3 is CASSSRLAGSSYEQYF. CDR3 in DNA: TGTGCCAGCAGTTCTCGACTAGCGGGATCCAGCTACGAGCAGTACTTC.

This sequence joins TRBV7-9 and TRBJ2-7, with D tentatively TRBD1 (6 bases). The CDR3 has 14 amino acids. Germline CDR1 reads SEHNR; CDR2 reads FQNEAQ (reference sequence). V was shortened by 2 bases and J by 5 bases, with 13 bases between the two germline ends. The DNA for the CDR3 is TGTGCCAGCAGCTTACTCCGGGACAAAGACGAGCAGTACTTC. Translated, it gives CASSLLRDKDEQYF.

The chain recombines TRBV18 with TRBJ1-6; D perhaps matches TRBD1 (5 bases). Germline CDR1 and CDR2: KGHSH and LQKENI. The CDR3 is 16 amino acids. Trimming pared 3 bases from V and 0 bases from J, leaving 9 bases between. The CDR3 loop reads CASSPQGSSYNSPLHF. The DNA of the CDR3 is TGTGCCAGCTCACCCCAGGGAAGCTCCTATAATTCACCCCTCCACTTT.

The count of this clone is one. The rearrangement joins TRBV10-3 to TRBJ1-1, with unresolved D. The V end was cut by 4 bases, the J end by 3 bases, with 9 bases between. This CDR3 has 13 residues. The germline gives CDR1 ENHRY, CDR2 SYGVKD. CDR3 coding DNA: TGTGCCATCAGTGCAAACGCCGACACTGAAGCTTTCTTT. It specifies CAISANADTEAFF.

The chain combines TRBV23-1 with TRBJ1-5; 9 nucleotides match TRBD1. TRBV23-1 is an ORF for which the function is uncertain. This CDR3 has 20 residues. V lost 0 bases and J lost 5; bases outside the gene matches: 17. CDR3 in DNA: TGCGCCAGCAGTCAATCGAAGGGACAGGGAATTCGTACAGGCGATCAGCCCCAGCATTTT. Translated, it gives CASSQSKGQGIRTGDQPQHF.

The V gene is TRBV29-1, the J gene TRBJ2-5; D is uncertain. Germline CDR1 is SQVTM and CDR2 is ANQGSEA. The CDR3 runs to 11 residues. V lost 4 bases to trimming and J lost 5 bases, with 8 bases between them. For the CDR3, the DNA is TGCAGCGTTGCCGTGGGGGAGACCCAGTACTTC. This encodes CSVAVGETQYF.

The rearrangement uses TRBV5-4 and TRBJ1-2; no firm D call. The CDR3 runs 16 residues. CDR1 SGHNT and CDR2 YYREEE come from the germline V gene (reference sequence). The ends were cut back, 2 bases at V and 0 bases at J, with 14 bases in the middle. The CDR3 region is CASSFGYGGANYGYTF. CDR3 nucleotides: TGTGCCAGCAGCTTTGGGTACGGCGGGGCTAACTATGGCTACACCTTC. Based on the CDR3 plus reference TRBV5-4 and TRBJ1-2, the full variable domain is ETGVTQSPTHLIKTRGQQVTLRCSSQSGHNTVSWYQQALGQGPQFIFQYYREEENGRGNFPPRFSGLQFPNYSSELNVNALELDDSALYLCASSFGYGGANYGYTFGSGTRLTVV.

The CDR3 region has the DNA TGTGCCAGCAGCTTCTCTGTAGGAGGCGGGGAGCTGTTTTTT. Translated, it gives CASSFSVGGGELFF. The chain joins TRBV11-2 to TRBJ2-2; D possibly corresponds to TRBD2 (5 bases). The germline V and J ends were trimmed by 3 bases and 7 bases, with 12 bases remaining between them. Germline CDR1 reads SGHAT; CDR2 reads FQNNGV. CDR3 size: 14 residues.

This rearrangement joins TRBV28 to TRBJ2-3; unclear D gene. The CDR3 consists of 15 residues. The germline V gene encodes CDR1 MDHEN and CDR2 SYDVKM. Trimming removed 5 bases from V and 1 base from J, with 13 bases in between. CDR3 in amino acids: CASSLDPRGTDTQYF. CDR3 coding DNA: TGTGCCAGCAGTCTGGACCCGAGAGGCACAGATACGCAGTATTTT.

V usage is TRBV4-2 and J usage is TRBJ2-7; weak D call: TRBD1 (5 bases). This CDR3 contains 13 residues. Trimming shortened V by 5 bases and J by 2 bases, and 10 bases separated the two germline ends. The germline gives CDR1 LGHNA, CDR2 YNFKEQ. The CDR3: CASSKGQAYEQYF. CDR3 in DNA: TGTGCCAGCAGCAAAGGACAAGCCTACGAGCAGTACTTC.

This clone has a handful of counts. V and J are TRBV7-2 and TRBJ1-2; 7 bases fit TRBD1. Looked up from germline, CDR1 is SGHTA and CDR2 is FQGNSA. The V gene end was trimmed by 5 bases and the J gene end by 4 bases; junction bases not matched to a gene: 1. The CDR3 contains 12 residues. CDR3 sequence reads: CASSRDSYGYTF. CDR3 coding DNA: TGTGCCAGCAGCCGGGACAGCTATGGCTACACCTTC.

CDR3 amino acids: CASSLGLASETQYF. The CDR3, as DNA: TGCGCCAGCAGCTTGGGACTAGCATCCGAGACCCAGTACTTC. The gene calls are TRBV5-1 and TRBJ2-5, with TRBD2 matching 7 bases. Germline lookup yields CDR1 SGHRS and CDR2 YFSETQ. J gave up 5 bases and V 0 bases, and 4 bases lay outside the gene matches. The CDR3 is made up of 14 amino acids.

The chain carries TRBV6-1 and TRBJ1-1; D gene ambiguous. Germline V gives CDR1 MNHNS, CDR2 SASEGT. The V end lost 4 bases, the J end lost 10 bases, and 13 bases lay between the germline ends. This CDR3 region has 12 residues. Here the CDR3 DNA reads TGTGCCAGCAGTGGAACGGGGAGCCGAGCTTTCTTT. This gives the protein CASSGTGSRAFF.

V and J are TRBV7-6 and TRBJ1-2, with a tentative D call TRBD1 (5 bases). CDR3 size: 12 residues. The germline V gene encodes CDR1 SGHVS and CDR2 FNYEAQ. The ends were cut back, 2 bases at V and 8 bases at J, with 9 bases in the middle. CDR3 in amino acids: CASSLRGSGYTF. The CDR3 region has the DNA TGTGCCAGCAGCTTAAGGGGAAGCGGCTACACCTTC. Looking up the rest from reference TRBV7-6 and TRBJ1-2 gives the full variable domain: GAGVSQSPRYKVTKRGQDVALRCDPISGHVSLYWYRQALGQGPEFLTYFNYEAQQDKSGLPNDRFSAERPEGSISTLTIQRTEQRDSAMYRCASSLRGSGYTFGSGTRLTVV.

The chain employs TRBV27 and TRBJ1-5; TRBD1 is a possible D gene (5 bases). CDR3 length: 14 residues. Trimming pared 5 bases from V and 3 bases from J, leaving 11 bases between. CDR1 and CDR2 (germline): MNHEY, SMNVEV (reference sequence). Written as DNA, the CDR3 is TGTGCCAGCAGTCTGGGACGGAACAATCAGCCCCAGCATTTT. Encoded protein: CASSLGRNNQPQHF.

The chain links TRBV23-1 to TRBJ1-1; no clear D. TRBV23-1 is classed as an ORF, of uncertain function. Trimming removed 1 base at V and 1 base at J, with 16 bases between. CDR3 size: 17 residues. CDR3 sequence reads: CASSQLPQDGENTEAFF. The CDR3 coding sequence is TGCGCCAGCAGTCAATTGCCGCAGGACGGGGAGAACACTGAAGCTTTCTTT.

The chain combines TRBV7-2 with TRBJ1-1; 9 bases line up with TRBD1. The germline V gene encodes CDR1 SGHTA and CDR2 FQGNSA. After removal of 1 base from V and 3 bases from J, the junction contained 6 bases not matched to a gene. The CDR3 contains 16 residues. The CDR3 here is CASSLEGDRVYTEAFF. Here the CDR3 DNA reads TGTGCCAGCAGCTTAGAGGGGGACAGGGTTTACACTGAAGCTTTCTTT.

V and J are TRBV28 and TRBJ2-3, with 16 bases matching TRBD2. V dropped 5 bases and J dropped 8; count of bases not matched to a gene: 4. This CDR3 contains 15 residues. Germline assignment: CDR1 MDHEN and CDR2 SYDVKM. The CDR3 reads CASSLGTSGRATQYF. The CDR3 DNA reads as TGTGCCAGCAGTCTTGGGACTAGCGGGAGGGCTACGCAGTATTTT.

CDR3 region: CASSPDPRQGRRWSPLHF. CDR3 in DNA: TGCGCCAGCAGCCCGGACCCCCGACAGGGCCGACGGTGGTCACCCCTCCACTTT. J is TRBJ1-6 and V is TRBV5-1, with 7 nucleotides matching TRBD1. The germline gives CDR1 SGHRS, CDR2 YFSETQ. CDR3 length equals 18 residues. V trimming: 4 bases; J trimming: 10 bases; junction bases outside the gene matches: 20.